This TCR beta chain is from a study of metastatic and nonmetastatic thyroid tumors. Study-level information: The authors compared repertoires across blood and tumor or nodule tissue from malignant and benign thyroid patients.

This clone was detected many times. The antigen remains unidentified. Germline CDR1 and CDR2: SGHRS and YFSETQ. The CDR3 is 13 residues long. J lost 5 bases, V lost 7 bases, and 5 bases had no gene match. Nobody among the patients had been given any treatment before thyroid surgery. TCRdb re-called the PCR reads with MiXCR. The sample lists about 33,000 clones, about 10% occurring once. Findings and limits, study-wide: It was reported that TCR beta diversity was significantly higher in malignant thyroid tumors than benign nodules, in blood and tumor.

The receptor's source is a female donor with papillary thyroid cancer or a benign thyroid nodule (not recorded which). Some clones in this sample may be carry-over from other donors' samples. The V and J genes are TRBV5-1 and TRBJ2-2; 7 bases fit TRBD1. The sample consisted of blood. Here the CDR3 reads CASRQGGTGELFF. CDR3 nucleotide sequence: TGCGCCAGCCGACAGGGTGGGACCGGGGAGCTGTTTTTT.